This T cell receptor (beta chain) was sequenced for a study of OX40 agonist ivuxolimab in advanced cancers. Study as a whole: Partial responses were achieved by three patients: one hepatocellular carcinoma, two cutaneous melanoma. Study-level results: There was clonal expansion of CD4+ and CD8+ blood T cells by week 6 at 0.1 to 3.0 mg/kg.

Per the germline V gene, CDR1 is MNHEY and CDR2 is SVGAGI. This CDR3 region has 13 residues. The germline V and J ends were trimmed by 5 bases and 6 bases, with 14 bases remaining between them. Here immunoSEQ multiplex PCR was the method, and the copy in TCRdb shows in-frame clones only, minus some. Of 30,000 to 45,000 clones listed, around 77% are singletons. About this clone itself: Its antigen is undetermined.

The starting material was CD4+ or CD8+ T cells sorted from blood, obtained in a trial of the OX40 agonist ivuxolimab. The TCR sequence derives from an adult with an advanced solid tumor such as melanoma, head and neck, liver or kidney cancer. This chain connects TRBV6-5 to TRBJ2-7; TRBD1 might be the D (5 bases). Here the CDR3 reads CASSILDTSEQYF. CDR3 nucleotide sequence: TGTGCCAGCAGTATCCTGGACACTTCCGAGCAGTACTTC.